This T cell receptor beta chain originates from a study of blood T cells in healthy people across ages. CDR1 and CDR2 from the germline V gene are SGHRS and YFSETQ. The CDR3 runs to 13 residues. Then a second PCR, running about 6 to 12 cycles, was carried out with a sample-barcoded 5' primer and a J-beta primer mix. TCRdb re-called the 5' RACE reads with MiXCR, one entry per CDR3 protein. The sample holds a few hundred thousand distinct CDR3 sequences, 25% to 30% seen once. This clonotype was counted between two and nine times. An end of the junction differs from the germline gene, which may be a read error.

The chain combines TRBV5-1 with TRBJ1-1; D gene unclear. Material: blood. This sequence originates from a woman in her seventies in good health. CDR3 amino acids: CASSTGVNTEVFF. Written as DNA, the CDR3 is TGCGCCAGCAGTACCGGCGTTAACACTGAAGTTTTCTTT.